Below, one T cell receptor beta chain is given with its context. The data were produced by immunoSEQ multiplex PCR, yet TCRdb's version contains in-frame clones alone and is incomplete. The sample lists about 210,000 clones; over 75% were seen once. This record belongs to a study of blood T cell repertoires in COVID-19. Participant-given clinical history determined each cohort assignment. Specimen: PBMCs or T cells enriched from blood (not recorded which). The source of this sequence is a man aged 35 to 55 who had recovered from COVID-19.

The CDR3 loop is CASSSDSNEQFF. DNA for the CDR3: TGTGCCAGCAGTTCGGACAGCAATGAGCAGTTCTTC. The chain is built from TRBV2 and TRBJ2-1; D may be TRBD1 (6 bases). The CDR3 length is 12 residues. V dropped 5 bases and J dropped 6 bases, with 8 bases sitting between them. Germline values: CDR1 SNHLY, CDR2 FYNNEI.